The sequence of this T cell receptor (beta chain) was determined in a study of blood T cell repertoires in COVID-19. Original data processing: How many nucleated cells were present was estimated from reference gene primer amplification. Clones were read by immunoSEQ multiplex PCR, and TCRdb kept only the in-frame ones, dropping some. For V, J and clone size, that table is used; D and trimming come from the DNA. Here the sample spans fewer than 200,000 clones, 84% being singletons. Specimen: peripheral blood. This receptor was taken from a human donor in a cohort sampled during active COVID-19.

CDR3 sequence: CASSLRGTRNTEAFF. The CDR3 DNA follows: TGTGCCAGCAGCCTGAGGGGGACTAGAAACACTGAAGCTTTCTTT. The V call is TRBV16, the J call TRBJ1-1, with D tentatively TRBD1 (6 bases). The CDR3 extends over 15 amino acids. V was shortened by 4 bases and J by 2 bases, with 14 bases between the two germline ends. CDR1 and CDR2 from the germline V gene are KGHSY and FQNENV.